Listed below are T cell receptor beta chains from one sample, sequenced in a study of cytomegalovirus exposure and HLA in healthy donors. The method was immunoSEQ multiplex PCR; TCRdb's version includes in-frame clones alone and lacks a portion of them. Of about 300,000 clones in the sample, 70% to 90% were seen once. The sequencing sample was made of PBMCs. These receptors came from a man in his forties in good health and CMV-seropositive. The conserved cysteine and the conserved F or W are not part of the CDR3 here. Fields, in order: D gene, V gene, J gene, CDR3 protein. The D gene is left open where the match is weak.

D: TRBD1
V: TRBV27
J: TRBJ1-2
CDR3: ASSSGQGNYGYT

D: TRBD1
V: TRBV2
J: TRBJ1-1
CDR3: ASSRQGAYTEAF

D: TRBD2
V: TRBV4-2
J: TRBJ2-3
CDR3: ASSLPGLAGADTQY

D: .
V: TRBV7-9
J: TRBJ2-5
CDR3: ASSLVAMEETQY

D: .
V: TRBV18
J: TRBJ1-5
CDR3: ASSQSVNQPQH

D: TRBD1
V: TRBV9
J: TRBJ2-2
CDR3: ASSALGGPNTGELF

D: TRBD2
V: TRBV6-6
J: TRBJ2-7
CDR3: ASSYGRASGTHEQY

D: .
V: TRBV18
J: TRBJ1-2
CDR3: ASSPGQGTNYGYT

D: .
V: TRBV9
J: TRBJ2-2
CDR3: ASSPQGFENTGELF

D: TRBD2
V: TRBV14
J: TRBJ2-7
CDR3: ASSLGLAGPYEQY

D: .
V: TRBV10-1
J: TRBJ1-4
CDR3: ASSAGSNGGEKLF

D: .
V: TRBV7-2
J: TRBJ2-3
CDR3: ASSLIDTQY

D: TRBD2
V: TRBV30
J: .
CDR3: AWTEREEGEQY

D: TRBD1
V: TRBV29-1
J: TRBJ2-7
CDR3: SVSGTGKTYEQY

D: .
V: TRBV7-9
J: TRBJ2-1
CDR3: ASSPPYPYNEQF

D: TRBD1
V: TRBV19
J: TRBJ2-7
CDR3: ASSTGTGVLYEQY

D: TRBD1
V: TRBV30
J: TRBJ1-4
CDR3: AWGDWTGGRANEKLF

D: .
V: TRBV28
J: TRBJ2-1
CDR3: ASSFRRAHNEQF

D: .
V: TRBV4-1
J: TRBJ1-5
CDR3: ASSQGGVGGGQPQH

D: .
V: TRBV5-4
J: TRBJ2-5
CDR3: ASSREHQETQY

D: .
V: TRBV2
J: TRBJ2-2
CDR3: ASSEWFQAGTGELF

D: TRBD2
V: TRBV5-4
J: TRBJ2-5
CDR3: ASSLGLGETQY

D: .
V: TRBV4-3
J: TRBJ2-5
CDR3: ASSQGFGETQY

D: .
V: TRBV4-1
J: TRBJ1-1
CDR3: ASSLGVANTEAF

D: TRBD1
V: TRBV4-1
J: TRBJ2-7
CDR3: ASSQAEGQSYEQY

D: TRBD2
V: TRBV2
J: TRBJ2-3
CDR3: AKLGLAGSGSSGTDTQY